Following are 29 T cell receptor beta chains from one sample sequenced in a study of shared clonotypes between healthy human individuals. Method: immunoSEQ multiplex PCR; TCRdb's copy keeps in-frame clones and lacks some. This table has over 1.4 million clones, roughly 95% appearing once. Sequencing used naive CD4+ T cells sorted from blood. Subset noted: CD45RA+ positively selected. The receptor set was obtained from a man aged 25 to 45 in good health.

The gene calls are TRBV2 and TRBJ2-1; 9 nucleotides align to TRBD2. J was trimmed by 1 base and V by 2 bases; bases with no gene match: 12. This CDR3 is 19 amino acids long. The germline CDR1 and CDR2 sequences are SNHLY and FYNNEI. In nucleotides, the CDR3 is TGTGCCAGCAGTGAACTTAAAGGACTAGCGAGGATTTCCTACAATGAGCAGTTCTTC. Amino acid sequence: CASSELKGLARISYNEQFF.

The V and J genes are TRBV2 and TRBJ2-1, with TRBD2 matching 12 bases. Germline loops: CDR1 SNHLY, CDR2 FYNNEI. With V trimmed by 6 bases and J by 9 bases, 12 bases remained unmatched. The CDR3 extends over 16 amino acids. CDR3 nucleotides: TGTGCCAGCAGCAGCTCTAGCGGGAGGGCGTTGGGTGAGCAGTTCTTC. Its protein is CASSSSSGRALGEQFF.

The chain joins TRBV5-4 to TRBJ2-1; 7 bases fit TRBD1. Germline CDR1 SGHNT, CDR2 YYREEE (reference sequence). V gave up 4 bases and J gave up 9 bases; unmatched junction bases: 4. This CDR3 is 12 amino acids long. CDR3 sequence reads: CASSVQGREQFF. CDR3 DNA: TGTGCCAGCAGCGTACAGGGGCGTGAGCAGTTCTTC.

The chain combines TRBV7-6 with TRBJ1-1; no clear D. Germline CDR1 reads SGHVS; CDR2 reads FNYEAQ. CDR3 length: 18 residues. V lost 1 base, J lost 11 bases, and 29 bases lay in between. As DNA, the CDR3 is TGTGCCAGCAGCTTAGTTGAGCAGCGTGCTGGGGTCGGGCGGGAGGCTTTCTTT. Residues: CASSLVEQRAGVGREAFF.

This sequence joins TRBV15 and TRBJ1-5; D is unresolved. Germline CDR1 LNHNV, CDR2 YYDKDF (reference sequence). This CDR3 comprises 16 residues. Deletions cut 5 bases from V and 3 bases from J, with 17 bases between. This chain's CDR3 is CATSPFRLKDNQPQHF. The CDR3 bases are TGTGCCACCAGCCCCTTCAGGCTCAAGGACAATCAGCCCCAGCATTTT.

The chain is built from TRBV19 and TRBJ1-1; D possibly corresponds to TRBD1 (6 bases). Germline V lookup: CDR1 LNHDA, CDR2 SQIVND (reference sequence). V dropped 10 bases and J dropped 0 bases, with 12 bases sitting between them. The CDR3 contains 13 residues. CDR3 nucleotides: TGTGCCACCGAGGGGGGGCTGAACACTGAAGCTTTCTTT. This codes for CATEGGLNTEAFF.

The chain recombines TRBV10-3 with TRBJ1-1; no clear D. CDR3 length: 16 residues. The germline gives CDR1 ENHRY, CDR2 SYGVKD. The V end lost 2 bases, the J end lost 1 base, and 14 bases lay between the germline ends. As DNA, the CDR3 is TGTGCCATCAGTGAGCTCCCAGGCGCTAAGAACACTGAAGCTTTCTTT. The encoded protein is CAISELPGAKNTEAFF.

This chain links TRBV7-2 with TRBJ2-7; the D is unclear. Germline loops: CDR1 SGHTA, CDR2 FQGNSA. The ends were cut back, 5 bases at V and 0 bases at J, with 17 bases in the middle. The CDR3 contains 16 residues. CDR3 in amino acids: CASSGKTPGNSYEQYF. The CDR3 DNA follows: TGTGCCAGCAGCGGAAAGACCCCAGGCAACTCCTACGAGCAGTACTTC.

The chain uses TRBV10-1 and TRBJ2-3, with unresolved D. The CDR3 loop spans 15 amino acids. V was cut by 5 bases and J by 3 bases, with 15 bases left in between. Germline loops: CDR1 WNHNN, CDR2 SYGVQD (reference sequence). CDR3 in amino acids: CASSQGRRWTDTQYF. The CDR3 DNA reads TGCGCCAGCAGTCAAGGGCGGAGATGGACAGATACGCAGTATTTT.

Comments on this clone: This same CDR3 is encoded by further DNA sequences in the sample. The genes are TRBV18 and TRBJ1-4; 7 nucleotides line up with TRBD1. V shed 1 base, J shed 8 bases, and the junction held 4 bases outside the gene matches. The CDR3 has 14 amino acids. Per the germline V gene, CDR1 is KGHSH and CDR2 is LQKENI. For the CDR3, the DNA is TGTGCCAGCTCACCACGACAGGGTGGCGAAAAACTGTTTTTT. It is translated as CASSPRQGGEKLFF.

The J gene is TRBJ1-2, the V gene TRBV5-1; the match to TRBD1 covers 7 bases. V gave up 0 bases and J gave up 4 bases; unmatched junction bases: 6. CDR1 and CDR2 from the germline V gene are SGHRS and YFSETQ. CDR3 length equals 15 residues. This CDR3 is CASSLGQGTFYGYTF. The DNA for the CDR3 is TGCGCCAGCAGCTTGGGACAGGGAACCTTCTATGGCTACACCTTC.

J is TRBJ2-3 and V is TRBV21-1; the table's D call, TRBD1, has no DNA check behind it. TRBV21-1 is described as a pseudogene. The CDR3 is 14 amino acids. CDR3 amino acids: CASSKGGPHDTQYF. The CDR3 DNA follows: TGTGCCAGCAGCAAAGGGGGGCCCCATGATACGCAGTATTTT.

The chain links TRBV18 to TRBJ2-5; no clear D. The length of the CDR3 is 15 residues. Germline CDR1 and CDR2: KGHSH and LQKENI. The ends were cut back, 1 base at V and 2 bases at J, with 11 bases in the middle. The CDR3, as DNA: TGTGCCAGCTCACCACGTTCTGAACAACAAGAGACCCAGTACTTC. The encoded protein is CASSPRSEQQETQYF.

The chain uses TRBV6-5 and TRBJ2-7, with D unresolved. Trimming removed 0 bases from V and 7 bases from J, with 10 bases in between. CDR3 length: 13 amino acids. Germline-derived CDR1 and CDR2 are MNHEY and SVGAGI. The DNA for the CDR3 is TGTGCCAGCAGTTACTCGACGCCTGGGGAGCAGTACTTC. Protein: CASSYSTPGEQYF.

This clone was recorded once. J is TRBJ2-3 and V is TRBV5-1, with D possibly matching TRBD2 (5 bases). The CDR3 is 14 amino acids. Between the trimmed V and J ends, which lost 4 bases and 4 bases, there was a span of 13 bases. Germline CDR1 SGHRS, CDR2 YFSETQ. The CDR3 nucleotides are TGCGCCAGCAGCCGAGCGGCGAGCCCAGATACGCAGTATTTT. It specifies CASSRAASPDTQYF.

V and J are TRBV7-2 and TRBJ2-1; no clear D. Germline CDR1 reads SGHTA; CDR2 reads FQGNSA. This CDR3 comprises 15 residues. V lost 5 bases and J 4 bases, leaving 15 bases between the germline ends. The CDR3 sequence is CASSPRPNAYNEQFF. CDR3 coding DNA: TGTGCCAGCAGCCCCCGGCCTAATGCTTACAATGAGCAGTTCTTC. Combining the CDR3 with reference TRBV7-2 and TRBJ2-1 gives the whole variable domain GAGVSQSPSNKVTEKGKDVELRCDPISGHTALYWYRQSLGQGLEFLIYFQGNSAPDKSGLPSDRFSAERTGGSVSTLTIQRTQQEDSAVYLCASSPRPNAYNEQFFGPGTRLTVL.

The V call is TRBV27, the J call TRBJ2-7, with D perhaps matching TRBD1 or TRBD2 (5 bases each). Germline lookup yields CDR1 MNHEY and CDR2 SMNVEV (reference sequence). V was shortened by 8 bases and J by 2 bases, with 16 bases between the two germline ends. This CDR3 region has 14 residues. The CDR3: CASGTASPPYEQYF. CDR3 in DNA: TGTGCCAGCGGGACCGCTAGCCCCCCCTACGAGCAGTACTTC.

V gene TRBV28 combines with J gene TRBJ2-7; possible D gene TRBD2, 6 bases. The CDR3 covers 16 residues. Trimming removed 6 bases at V and 2 bases at J, with 20 bases between. Germline V lookup: CDR1 MDHEN, CDR2 SYDVKM. The CDR3 DNA follows: TGTGCCAGCAGCTGGGGCGGGGCGACGGGGGCCTACGAGCAGTACTTC. Encoded protein: CASSWGGATGAYEQYF.

V is TRBV7-9 and J is TRBJ2-7; unclear D gene. CDR3 length equals 13 residues. Deletions cut 1 base from V and 12 bases from J, with 16 bases between. Per germline, CDR1 SEHNR and CDR2 FQNEAQ (reference sequence). CDR3 residues: CASSLDPSALRYF. The CDR3 coding sequence is TGTGCCAGCAGCTTAGACCCTAGTGCATTGCGGTACTTC.

The V gene is TRBV5-1, the J gene TRBJ2-7, with 13 bases aligning to TRBD2. There are 18 residues in the CDR3. The trim removed 4 bases at V and 2 bases at J, leaving 12 bases unmatched. Germline CDR1 is SGHRS and CDR2 is YFSETQ. The CDR3 nucleotides are TGCGCCAGCAGCCTCGATGCGACTAGCGGGAGGACCCCCTACGAGCAGTACTTC. Translating it yields CASSLDATSGRTPYEQYF.

The chain links TRBV12-5 to TRBJ2-5; 11 bases are a match to TRBD2. The CDR3 is 16 residues long. Germline CDR1 reads LGHNT; CDR2 reads FRNRAP. V lost 5 bases, J lost 5 bases, and 10 bases stayed unmatched. The CDR3 sequence: CASGQDSGRAYETQYF. In nucleotides, the CDR3 is TGTGCTAGTGGTCAGGATAGCGGGAGGGCCTATGAGACCCAGTACTTC.

This sequence joins TRBV29-1 and TRBJ1-4; D gene unclear. CDR1 is SQVTM, CDR2 ANQGSEA, per germline. Trimming shortened V by 3 bases and J by 5 bases, and 4 bases separated the two germline ends. The length of the CDR3 is 11 residues. In DNA, the CDR3 is TGCAGCGTTGACGTAAATGAAAAACTGTTTTTT. Protein: CSVDVNEKLFF. Together with reference TRBV29-1 and TRBJ1-4, the CDR3 gives the full variable domain: SAVISQKPSRDICQRGTSLTIQCQVDSQVTMMFWYRQQPGQSLTLIATANQGSEATYESGFVIDKFPISRPNLTFSTLTVSNMSPEDSSIYLCSVDVNEKLFFGSGTQLSVL.

The chain has TRBV18 and TRBJ1-1; a possible D gene is TRBD1 (5 bases). The CDR3 loop spans 12 amino acids. With 5 bases removed from V and 3 bases from J, the gap between germline ends came to 7 bases. Germline V gene sequence: CDR1 KGHSH, CDR2 LQKENI. DNA for the CDR3: TGTGCCAGCTCAGGGGGGTACACTGAAGCTTTCTTT. The encoded protein is CASSGGYTEAFF.

The rearrangement uses TRBV7-9 and TRBJ2-5; no reliable D call. Germline assignment: CDR1 SEHNR and CDR2 FQNEAQ (reference sequence). This CDR3 contains 15 residues. V gave up 0 bases and J gave up 3 bases, with 11 bases separating them. The CDR3 spells CASSLALRTEETQYF. As DNA, the CDR3 is TGTGCCAGCAGCTTAGCGCTGCGGACCGAAGAGACCCAGTACTTC.

This chain joins TRBV5-4 and TRBJ2-3; 10 nucleotides agree with TRBD1. Germline V gene sequence: CDR1 SGHNT, CDR2 YYREEE (reference sequence). The CDR3 has 14 residues. Unmatched junction bases numbered 3, after V lost 4 bases and J lost 4 bases. The CDR3 sequence is CASSRGQGADTQYF. The DNA of the CDR3 is TGTGCCAGCAGCCGCGGACAGGGGGCAGATACGCAGTATTTT.

The V gene is TRBV5-8, the J gene TRBJ2-5, with D unresolved. Trimming pared 5 bases from V and 1 base from J, leaving 9 bases between. Germline V lookup: CDR1 SGHTS, CDR2 YDEGEE. This CDR3 has 13 residues. CDR3 amino acids: CASSVRIQETQYF. The CDR3 DNA follows: TGTGCCAGCAGTGTCAGGATCCAAGAGACCCAGTACTTC.

The rearrangement joins TRBV2 to TRBJ2-5; 7 bases match TRBD1. The trim removed 9 bases at V and 0 bases at J, leaving 7 bases unmatched. Germline V lookup: CDR1 SNHLY, CDR2 FYNNEI. The CDR3 has 14 amino acids. The CDR3 DNA sequence: TGTGCCAGGAAAACCGGGACAGACCAAGAGACCCAGTACTTC. Amino acid sequence: CARKTGTDQETQYF.

The V call is TRBV28, the J call TRBJ2-5; the D gene is possibly TRBD1 (6 bases). In germline, CDR1 is MDHEN, CDR2 SYDVKM. The CDR3 runs to 16 residues. V lost 5 bases, J lost 3 bases, and 19 bases lay in between. CDR3 in DNA: TGTGCCAGCAGTCCCATTAGCAACAGGGCAGAAGAGACCCAGTACTTC. Translated: CASSPISNRAEETQYF. Combining the CDR3 with reference TRBV28 and TRBJ2-5 gives the whole variable domain DVKVTQSSRYLVKRTGEKVFLECVQDMDHENMFWYRQDPGLGLRLIYFSYDVKMKEKGDIPEGYSVSREKKERFSLILESASTNQTSMYLCASSPISNRAEETQYFGPGTRLLVL.

Comments on this clone: Within the sample, other DNA sequences also encode this same CDR3. The chain links TRBV2 to TRBJ2-7; D unresolved. Trimming stripped 4 bases from V and 4 bases from J, with 5 bases between. Germline V CDR1 and CDR2: SNHLY, FYNNEI. The CDR3 is made up of 11 amino acids. CDR3: CASSGEYEQYF. CDR3 in DNA: TGTGCCAGCAGTGGCGAATACGAGCAGTACTTC.